The 4 T cell receptor beta chains presented below share a single source sample, sequenced in a study of shared clonotypes between healthy human individuals (dated by TCRdb to 2019 to 2021). Library generation was performed with the immunoSEQ multiplex PCR assay. What TCRdb holds here is the immuneACCESS table cut down to in-frame rearrangements. Part of the clones is not present; checked against another copy, under half of the missing clones reflect an unresolved V gene, and the others are unexplained. The table for this sample lists over a million clones; approximately 96% of them were counted only once. Approximately 1.1% of the sample belongs to the ten largest clones. Sequences were obtained from naive CD4+ T cells sorted from blood. What the cell subset or site label conveys for this sample: CD45RA+ positively selected. These receptor sequences come from a young man in good health.

The chain recombines TRBV6-5 with TRBJ2-4, with 7 positions matching TRBD1. The V gene end was trimmed by 5 bases and the J gene end by 4 bases; junction bases not matched to a gene: 8. The germline V gene has CDR1 MNHEY and CDR2 SVGAGI. This CDR3 is 15 amino acids long. As DNA, the CDR3 is TGTGCCAGCAGTATTACCGGGACAGTTAAAAACATTCAGTACTTC. Its protein is CASSITGTVKNIQYF.

The chain combines TRBV7-3 with TRBJ1-2, with TRBD1 as a possible D gene (6 bases). There are 15 residues in the CDR3. CDR1 SGHTA and CDR2 FQGTGA come from the germline V gene. Trimming shortened V by 0 bases and J by 4 bases, and 12 bases separated the two germline ends. The CDR3 DNA reads TGTGCCAGCAGCTTAACGGGGGCCGCGACCTATGGCTACACCTTC. It is translated as CASSLTGAATYGYTF.

This rearrangement joins TRBV27 to TRBJ1-5, with D unresolved. The germline V and J ends were trimmed by 4 bases and 4 bases, with 5 bases remaining between them. CDR1 and CDR2 (germline): MNHEY, SMNVEV (reference sequence). CDR3 length: 12 residues. The CDR3 loop is CASSSKNQPQHF. The CDR3 coding sequence is TGTGCCAGCAGTTCCAAAAATCAGCCCCAGCATTTT.

This chain's CDR3 is CASSPAGLAGVMQYF. The DNA for the CDR3 is TGTGCCAGCAGCCCGGCAGGACTAGCGGGAGTGATGCAGTACTTC. The chain carries TRBV9 and TRBJ2-7; 13 nucleotides agree with TRBD2. The V gene's germline CDR1 is SGDLS and CDR2 YYNGEE. The CDR3 totals 15 residues. The V and J ends lost 4 bases and 9 bases, in that order; junction bases with no gene match: 10.